The subject of this entry is one T cell receptor (beta chain). This clone was seen a handful of times. No antigen is known for it. Nothing much larger sits one base from this clone, and base qualities are not available. Patients with a history of autoimmune disease or receiving systemic immunosuppression were excluded from the trial. Peripheral blood for TCR sequencing was collected from all dose cohorts at baseline, on cycle 4 day 1, and on cycle 7 day 1. The samples were drawn from a first-in-human, open-label, multicenter phase I dose-escalation trial of ivuxolimab. Adults with locally advanced or metastatic head and neck squamous cell, hepatocellular, melanoma or renal cell carcinoma were enrolled in the trial. Before TCR sequencing, CD4+ T cells and CD8+ T cells were sorted from peripheral blood as separate populations. The cysteine opens and the phenylalanine closes a CDR3 of 15 amino acids. The DNA shown is the 45-base CDR3, in frame from base 1. Unmatched junction bases come to 0, with V trimmed by 2 bases and J by 1 base. Via the germline V gene, CDR1 is SGHTA and CDR2 FQGNSA.

Genomic DNA was extracted from sorted cells for sequencing of the TCRbeta CDR3 region. TCRbeta CDR3 regions were sequenced using the immunoSEQ Assay. TCRdb carries this immuneACCESS record with in-frame sequences only. Its versions omit some clonotypes, under half of them owing to an unresolved V gene in the studies checked, with the rest unexplained. The sample table shows 70,000 or so clones, and approximately 86% are seen once. The ten most abundant clones make up roughly 8% of the sample. This sample is part of a study of OX40 agonist ivuxolimab in advanced cancers. About the full investigation: Ivuxolimab was an agonistic, fully human IgG2 monoclonal antibody directed against OX40 (CD134), a costimulatory receptor. Prior anti-PD-1, anti-PD-L1 or anti-CTLA-4 therapy was permitted, and checkpoint inhibitors had been received by about 36% of dose-escalation patients. Intravenous ivuxolimab was administered to patients every 2 weeks at six dose levels: 0.01, 0.1, 0.3, 1.5, 3 and 10 mg/kg. The monotherapy dose-escalation portion (N of about 49 patients) of the phase I ivuxolimab trial is reported in the paper. Of the approximately 50 dose-escalation patients, hepatocellular carcinoma was present in about 20, melanoma in some 15, renal cell carcinoma in 9 and head and neck cancer in 9. Peripheral TCRbeta sequencing aimed to test whether ivuxolimab altered TCR sequence diversity and caused clonal T-cell expansion. In the dose-escalation cohort, 82.7% of patients were male, and the mean age was roughly 60 years, with a range of about 20 to 79. Partial responses were achieved by three dose-escalation patients, of whom one had hepatocellular carcinoma and two had cutaneous melanoma.

Broader findings and caveats from the paper: At doses of 0.1 to 3.0 mg/kg, clonal expansion of both CD4+ and CD8+ T cells in blood was seen between baseline and week 6. After ivuxolimab, expanded clones were on average more numerous among CD8+ T cells than among CD4+ T cells. Low levels of normalized T-cell clonal expansion were also shown by some nonresponding patients. In the 0.1-3.0 mg/kg groups, partial responders had among the lowest normalized peripheral clonal expansion, particularly in CD8+ T cells. Which antigens the clonally expanded peripheral T cells were specific for was not determined.

The rearrangement combines TRBV7-2 with TRBJ2-1; 9 middle bases align to TRBD2. Sequences were derived from CD4+ or CD8+ T cells sorted from blood, sampled in a trial of the OX40 agonist ivuxolimab. This TCR was sampled from an adult with an advanced solid tumor such as melanoma, head and neck, liver or kidney cancer. The CDR3 loop reads CASSLSGRSYNEQFF. At the DNA level, the sequence is TGTGCCAGCAGCTTAAGCGGGAGGTCCTACAATGAGCAGTTCTTC.